Following are 16 T cell receptor beta chains from one sample sequenced in a study of blood T cell repertoires in COVID-19. The assay was immunoSEQ multiplex PCR, and TCRdb's table has in-frame clones only and misses some. The sample has about 110,000 clones, roughly 84% seen once. What was sequenced was peripheral blood. The receptors stem from a woman between 50 and 59 years old with acute or convalescent COVID-19.

The V call is TRBV2, the J call TRBJ1-5, with TRBD1 matching 7 bases. CDR1 SNHLY and CDR2 FYNNEI come from the germline V gene. Germline trimming cut 4 bases from V and 7 bases from J; bases unmatched to any gene: 10. The CDR3 length is 15 residues. CDR3 in DNA: TGTGCCAGCAGTGTTGGGCAGGGGGTCGGGCAGCCCCAGCATTTT. This gives the protein CASSVGQGVGQPQHF.

The genes are TRBV30 and TRBJ1-4; weak D call: TRBD1 (6 bases). V was clipped by 0 bases and J by 11 bases, with 7 bases between them. Germline V gives CDR1 GTSNPN, CDR2 SVGIG (reference sequence). The CDR3 totals 11 residues. CDR3 in DNA: TGTGCCTGGAGTGTAGGGGGTAAACTGTTTTTT. This encodes CAWSVGGKLFF.

The table lists this clone with a few counts. The chain couples TRBV9 to TRBJ1-1; 12 bases agree with TRBD1. From germline, CDR1 is SGDLS and CDR2 YYNGEE. There are 14 residues in the CDR3. After removal of 4 bases from V and 8 bases from J, the junction contained 6 bases not matched to a gene. The CDR3 bases are TGTGCCAGCAGCCCCGGGACAGGGGGCCTAGAAGCTTTCTTT. Encoded protein: CASSPGTGGLEAFF.

The rearrangement links TRBV18 to TRBJ1-4, with 8 positions matching TRBD1. The CDR3 extends over 15 amino acids. Germline values: CDR1 KGHSH, CDR2 LQKENI. Unmatched junction bases numbered 7, after V lost 6 bases and J lost 4 bases. CDR3 DNA sequence: TGTGCCAGCTCTCCGACAGGGGCCTTTAATGAAAAACTGTTTTTT. Translating it yields CASSPTGAFNEKLFF.

This chain joins TRBV11-2 and TRBJ2-1; 12 bases match TRBD2. V dropped 1 base and J dropped 9; count of bases not matched to a gene: 7. This CDR3 spans 16 amino acids. Per the germline V gene, CDR1 is SGHAT and CDR2 is FQNNGV. CDR3 in amino acids: CASSLGLLAGGGEQFF. The CDR3 nucleotides read TGTGCCAGCAGCTTAGGATTACTAGCGGGGGGCGGTGAGCAGTTCTTC. The full variable domain, rest sourced from reference TRBV11-2 and TRBJ2-1, is EAGVAQSPRYKIIEKRQSVAFWCNPISGHATLYWYQQILGQGPKLLIQFQNNGVVDDSQLPKDRFSAERLKGVDSTLKIQPAKLEDSAVYLCASSLGLLAGGGEQFFGPGTRLTVL.

The V and J genes are TRBV19 and TRBJ1-4; 8 bases fit TRBD1. The CDR3 sequence is 18 residues long. The germline gives CDR1 LNHDA, CDR2 SQIVND (reference sequence). The ends lost 3 bases at V and 8 bases at J; junction bases unmatched: 17. CDR3 nucleotides: TGTGCCAGTAGTATGGCTCGACAGGGGCGCCACCTAGGGGAAAAACTGTTTTTT. Translated, it gives CASSMARQGRHLGEKLFF.

CDR3 in DNA: TGTGCCAGCAGCCGAACTCAGAACGACGGGACAGTCTACTACGAGCAGTACTTC. Translation gives CASSRTQNDGTVYYEQYF. The V and J genes are TRBV11-2 and TRBJ2-7; TRBD1 matches 7 bases. This CDR3 spans 18 amino acids. The trim removed 5 bases at V and 3 bases at J, leaving 19 bases unmatched. Germline CDR1 is SGHAT and CDR2 is FQNNGV. The whole variable domain, filled in from reference TRBV11-2 and TRBJ2-7, reads EAGVAQSPRYKIIEKRQSVAFWCNPISGHATLYWYQQILGQGPKLLIQFQNNGVVDDSQLPKDRFSAERLKGVDSTLKIQPAKLEDSAVYLCASSRTQNDGTVYYEQYFGPGTRLTVT.

This clone appeared a few times. The genes are TRBV2 and TRBJ1-2; D call uncertain. Germline CDR1 reads SNHLY; CDR2 reads FYNNEI. Trimming took 3 bases from V and 4 from J, leaving 9 bases between them. This CDR3 contains 13 residues. CDR3 amino acids: CASSDRNTYGYTF. The CDR3 nucleotides are TGTGCCAGCAGTGACAGGAATACCTATGGCTACACCTTC.

This rearrangement joins TRBV5-1 to TRBJ1-4, with 9 bases that match TRBD1. J gave up 4 bases and V 3 bases, and 7 bases lay outside the gene matches. The CDR3 is 16 residues long. Germline CDR1 is SGHRS and CDR2 is YFSETQ. As DNA, the CDR3 is TGCGCCAGCAGCTACGGACAGGGGCTTCTTAATGAAAAACTGTTTTTT. Its protein is CASSYGQGLLNEKLFF.

The chain employs TRBV4-2 and TRBJ1-1; D is unresolved. With 0 bases removed from V and 7 bases from J, the gap between germline ends came to 15 bases. The CDR3 spans 15 residues. Germline V gives CDR1 LGHNA, CDR2 YNFKEQ. The chain's CDR3 is CASSQEGGDGGEAFF. The CDR3 DNA reads as TGTGCCAGCAGCCAAGAGGGCGGGGATGGTGGTGAAGCTTTCTTT.

This sequence joins TRBV9 and TRBJ2-3, with 9 nucleotides matching TRBD1. CDR3 length equals 15 residues. J gave up 8 bases and V 0 bases, and 7 bases lay outside the gene matches. CDR1 is SGDLS and CDR2 is YYNGEE in the germline V gene. CDR3 sequence (DNA): TGTGCCAGCAGCGTAGGCGGGACAGGGTTGGGTACGCAGTATTTT. Residues: CASSVGGTGLGTQYF.

The chain uses TRBV19 and TRBJ1-2, with 7 nucleotides matching TRBD1. The CDR3 loop spans 14 amino acids. Trimming removed 4 bases from V and 8 bases from J; junction bases left unmatched: 10. Germline lookup yields CDR1 LNHDA and CDR2 SQIVND (reference sequence). CDR3 sequence (DNA): TGTGCCAGTAGTACCCGACAGGGCGGAAGGGGCTACACCTTC. Translating it yields CASSTRQGGRGYTF.

This clone was counted a few times. The chain is built from TRBV3-1 (or the pseudogene TRBV3-2) and TRBJ1-5; D call uncertain. Trimming stripped 0 bases from V and 6 bases from J, with 9 bases between. The CDR3 has 14 amino acids. From germline, CDR1 is LGHDT and CDR2 YNNKEL (reference sequence). The CDR3 sequence: CASSQDAGGQPQHF. Here the CDR3 DNA reads TGTGCCAGCAGCCAAGATGCGGGAGGTCAGCCCCAGCATTTT.

This rearrangement joins TRBV19 to TRBJ1-2, with 8 nucleotides matching TRBD1. The CDR3 contains 12 residues. Trimming at V came to 5 bases and at J to 8 bases, leaving 4 bases not matched to a gene. Per the germline V gene, CDR1 is LNHDA and CDR2 is SQIVND (reference sequence). The CDR3 loop is CASSVGQVGYTF. The CDR3 bases are TGTGCCAGTAGTGTGGGACAGGTCGGCTACACCTTC.

The chain is built from TRBV9 and TRBJ2-3; D perhaps matches TRBD1 (6 bases). The V end was cut by 4 bases, the J end by 6 bases, with 15 bases between. Germline values: CDR1 SGDLS, CDR2 YYNGEE. The CDR3 is 14 amino acids. This chain's CDR3 is CASSFQTGTDTQYF. The CDR3 coding sequence is TGTGCCAGCAGCTTCCAGACAGGAACTGATACGCAGTATTTT. The full variable domain, completed using reference TRBV9 and TRBJ2-3, is DSGVTQTPKHLITATGQRVTLRCSPRSGDLSVYWYQQSLDQGLQFLIQYYNGEERAKGNILERFSAQQFPDLHSELNLSSLELGDSALYFCASSFQTGTDTQYFGPGTRLTVL.

The chain combines TRBV14 with TRBJ2-6; no firm D call. This CDR3 spans 16 amino acids. V was cut by 1 base and J by 0 bases, with 7 bases left in between. Germline V lookup: CDR1 SGHDN, CDR2 FVKESK. CDR3 sequence: CASSQGYSSGANVLTF. The CDR3 DNA reads as TGTGCCAGCAGCCAAGGATATAGCTCTGGGGCCAACGTCCTGACTTTC.